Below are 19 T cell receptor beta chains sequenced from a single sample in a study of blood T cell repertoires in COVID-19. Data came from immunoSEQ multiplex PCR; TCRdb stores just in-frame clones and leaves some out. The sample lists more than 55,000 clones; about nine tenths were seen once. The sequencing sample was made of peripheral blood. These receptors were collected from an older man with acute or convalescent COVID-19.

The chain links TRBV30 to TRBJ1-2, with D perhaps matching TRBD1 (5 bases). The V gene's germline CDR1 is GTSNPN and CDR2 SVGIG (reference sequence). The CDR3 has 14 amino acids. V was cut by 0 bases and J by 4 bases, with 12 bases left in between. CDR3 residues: CAWSVGGPVYGYTF. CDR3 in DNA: TGTGCCTGGAGTGTGGGGGGACCCGTCTATGGCTACACCTTC. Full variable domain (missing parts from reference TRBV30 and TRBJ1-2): SQTIHQWPATLVQPVGSPLSLECTVEGTSNPNLYWYRQAAGRGLQLLFYSVGIGQISSEVPQNLSASRPQDRQFILSSKKLLLSDSGFYLCAWSVGGPVYGYTFGSGTRLTVV.

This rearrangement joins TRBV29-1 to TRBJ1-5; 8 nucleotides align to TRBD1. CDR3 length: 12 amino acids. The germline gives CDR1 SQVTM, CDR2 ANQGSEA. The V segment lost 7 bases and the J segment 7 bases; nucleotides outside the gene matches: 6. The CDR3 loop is CSASGGGQPQHF. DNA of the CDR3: TGCAGCGCCTCAGGGGGCGGCCAGCCCCAGCATTTT.

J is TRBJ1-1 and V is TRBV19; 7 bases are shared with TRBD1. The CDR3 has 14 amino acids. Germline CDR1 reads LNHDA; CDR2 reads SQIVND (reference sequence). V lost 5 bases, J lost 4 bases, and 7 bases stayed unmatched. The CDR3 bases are TGTGCCAGTAGTCAAGGGGGCGCGACCACTGAAGCTTTCTTT. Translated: CASSQGGATTEAFF.

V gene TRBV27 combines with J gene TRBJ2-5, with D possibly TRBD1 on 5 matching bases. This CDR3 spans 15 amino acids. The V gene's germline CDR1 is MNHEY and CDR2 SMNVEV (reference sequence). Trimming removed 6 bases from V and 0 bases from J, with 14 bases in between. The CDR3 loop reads CASSPRPGNQETQYF. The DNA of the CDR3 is TGTGCCAGCAGCCCTAGACCAGGGAACCAAGAGACCCAGTACTTC.

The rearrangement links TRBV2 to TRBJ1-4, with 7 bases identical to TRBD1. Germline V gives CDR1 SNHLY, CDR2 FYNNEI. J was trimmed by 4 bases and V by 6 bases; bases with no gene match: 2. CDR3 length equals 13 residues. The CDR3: CASRGQINEKLFF. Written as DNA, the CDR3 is TGTGCCAGCAGGGGACAGATTAATGAAAAACTGTTTTTT. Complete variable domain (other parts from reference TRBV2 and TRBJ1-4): EPEVTQTPSHQVTQMGQEVILRCVPISNHLYFYWYRQILGQKVEFLVSFYNNEISEKSEIFDDQFSVERPDGSNFTLKIRSTKLEDSAMYFCASRGQINEKLFFGSGTQLSVL.

The CDR3 here is CASSQVQGGQSPLHF. CDR3 DNA: TGTGCCAGCAGCCAAGTACAGGGTGGTCAATCACCCCTCCACTTT. The chain uses TRBV3-1 (or the pseudogene TRBV3-2) and TRBJ1-6; tentatively, D is TRBD1 (6 bases). V lost 1 base to trimming and J lost 10 bases, with 14 bases between them. This CDR3 is 15 amino acids long. Germline CDR1 is LGHDT and CDR2 is YNNKEL (reference sequence).

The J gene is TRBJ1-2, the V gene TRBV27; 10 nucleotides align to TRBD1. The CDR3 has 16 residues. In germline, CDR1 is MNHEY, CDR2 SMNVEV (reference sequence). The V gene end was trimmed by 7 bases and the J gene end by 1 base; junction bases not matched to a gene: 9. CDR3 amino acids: CASTRGGQGSNYGYTF. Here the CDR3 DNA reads TGTGCCAGCACCCGAGGGGGACAGGGGAGTAACTATGGCTACACCTTC.

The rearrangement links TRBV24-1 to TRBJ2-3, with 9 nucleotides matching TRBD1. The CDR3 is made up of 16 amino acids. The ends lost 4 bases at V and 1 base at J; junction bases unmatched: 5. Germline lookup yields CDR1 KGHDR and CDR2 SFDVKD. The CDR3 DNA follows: TGTGCCACCAGTGAATACAGGGGGCGCGGCACAGATACGCAGTATTTT. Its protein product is CATSEYRGRGTDTQYF.

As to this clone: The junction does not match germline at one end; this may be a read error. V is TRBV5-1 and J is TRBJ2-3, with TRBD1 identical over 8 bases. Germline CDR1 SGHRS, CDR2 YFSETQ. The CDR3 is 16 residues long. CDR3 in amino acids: CASSLPGQANTYTQYF. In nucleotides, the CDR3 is TGCGCCAGCAGCTTACCGGGACAGGCGAACACATATACGCAGTATTTT.

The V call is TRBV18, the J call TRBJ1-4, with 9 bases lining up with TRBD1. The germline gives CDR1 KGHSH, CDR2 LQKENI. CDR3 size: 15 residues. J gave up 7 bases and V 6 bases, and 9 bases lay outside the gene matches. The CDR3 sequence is CASSIDRGRTEKLFF. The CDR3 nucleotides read TGTGCCAGCTCGATCGACAGGGGGAGGACTGAAAAACTGTTTTTT.

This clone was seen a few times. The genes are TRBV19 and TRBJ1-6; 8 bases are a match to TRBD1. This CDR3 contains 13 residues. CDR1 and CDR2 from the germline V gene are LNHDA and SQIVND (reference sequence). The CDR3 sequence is CASQGAGNSPLHF. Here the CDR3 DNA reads TGTGCTTCCCAGGGGGCTGGTAATTCACCCCTCCACTTT.

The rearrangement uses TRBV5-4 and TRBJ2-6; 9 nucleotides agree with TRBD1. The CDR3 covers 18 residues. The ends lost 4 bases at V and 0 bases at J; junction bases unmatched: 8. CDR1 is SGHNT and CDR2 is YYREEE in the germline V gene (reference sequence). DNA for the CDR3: TGTGCCAGCAGCCAAGGGACAGGGCCAAGCTCTGGGGCCAACGTCCTGACTTTC. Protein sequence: CASSQGTGPSSGANVLTF.

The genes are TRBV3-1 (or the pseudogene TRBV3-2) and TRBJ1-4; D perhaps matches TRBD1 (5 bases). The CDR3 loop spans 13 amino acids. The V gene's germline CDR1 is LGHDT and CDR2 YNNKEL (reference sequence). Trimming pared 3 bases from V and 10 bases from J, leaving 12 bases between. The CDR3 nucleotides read TGTGCCAGCAGCCAGGGAGGGGACGGAAAACTGTTTTTT. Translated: CASSQGGDGKLFF.

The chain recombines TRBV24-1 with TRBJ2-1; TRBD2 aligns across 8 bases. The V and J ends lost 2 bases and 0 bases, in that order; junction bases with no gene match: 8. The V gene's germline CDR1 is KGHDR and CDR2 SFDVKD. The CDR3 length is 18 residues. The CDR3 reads CATSDWGSGASSYNEQFF. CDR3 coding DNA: TGTGCCACCAGTGATTGGGGTAGCGGGGCTAGCTCCTACAATGAGCAGTTCTTC.

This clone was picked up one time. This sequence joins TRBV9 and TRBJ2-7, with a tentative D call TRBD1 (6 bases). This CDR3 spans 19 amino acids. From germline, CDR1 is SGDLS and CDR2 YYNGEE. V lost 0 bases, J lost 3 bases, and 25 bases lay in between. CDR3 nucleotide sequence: TGTGCCAGCAGCGTAGGAGAAGGGATGGCGAGGGGGTGGGTCTACGAGCAGTACTTC. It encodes CASSVGEGMARGWVYEQYF.

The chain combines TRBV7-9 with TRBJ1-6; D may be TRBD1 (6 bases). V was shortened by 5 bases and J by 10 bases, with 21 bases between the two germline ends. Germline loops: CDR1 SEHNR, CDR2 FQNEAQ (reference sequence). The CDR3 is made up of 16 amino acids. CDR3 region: CASSRVMGAGGSPLHF. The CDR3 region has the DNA TGTGCCAGCAGCCGCGTCATGGGGGCGGGAGGCTCACCCCTCCACTTT.

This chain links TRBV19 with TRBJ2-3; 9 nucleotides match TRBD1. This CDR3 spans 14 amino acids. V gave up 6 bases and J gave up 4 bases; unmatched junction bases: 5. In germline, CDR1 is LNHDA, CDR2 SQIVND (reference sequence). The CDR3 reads CASSRQGVADTQYF. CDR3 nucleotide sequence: TGTGCCAGTAGCCGACAGGGGGTCGCAGATACGCAGTATTTT.

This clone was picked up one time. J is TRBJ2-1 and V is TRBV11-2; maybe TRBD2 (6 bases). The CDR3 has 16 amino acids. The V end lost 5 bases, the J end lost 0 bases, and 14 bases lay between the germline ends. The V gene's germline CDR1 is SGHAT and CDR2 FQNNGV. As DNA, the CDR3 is TGTGCCAGCAGCCCGGTCGCGGGGATCTCCTACAATGAGCAGTTCTTC. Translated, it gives CASSPVAGISYNEQFF.

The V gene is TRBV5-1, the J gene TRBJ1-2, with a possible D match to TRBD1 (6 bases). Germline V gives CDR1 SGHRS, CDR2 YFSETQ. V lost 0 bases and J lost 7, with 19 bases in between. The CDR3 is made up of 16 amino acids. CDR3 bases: TGCGCCAGCAGCTTGGGGAACCCCAATCGACAGGTTGGCTACACCTTC. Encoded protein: CASSLGNPNRQVGYTF.